The present entry profiles one TCR beta chain with its context. The target of this receptor is not known. Base qualities are missing; no much larger clone stands one base away. Using the deep immunoSEQ assay, multiplex PCR amplified TCR CDR3 regions from genomic DNA. Extracted genomic DNA from each cell subset was distributed evenly across all wells of several immunoSEQ 96-well plates, and each plate was treated as a replicate. For unsorted PBMC, approximately 0.3 ug of genomic DNA, equivalent to 25,000 to 35,000 T cell genomes, went into each replicate PCR. Ten immunoSEQ deep assay plates were used to sequence unsorted PBMC genomic DNA. Purified libraries were measured with a Qubit 3.0 fluorometer, size-checked on a Bioanalyzer 2100, and measured again with the KAPA Library Quantification kit. Each immunoSEQ 96-well plate was sequenced on its own single-read 150-cycle Illumina NextSeq 550 flow cell. In the authors' own workflow: Because the immunoSEQ output included only junctional sequences and no quality scores, the filtering could not be the same as the filtering used for full-length reads. To assign V/J genes and CDR3, sequences were annotated against IMGT germline references using PyIR, a Python wrapper for IgBLAST v1.9. Reads were filtered out if the reads had weak V/J assignments (E-value above 1e-6), no CDR3, stop codons, out-of-frame junctions, or ambiguous translated residues. V3J clonotypes were defined by identical inferred V gene, J gene, and CDR3 amino acid sequence. Percentage overlap between repertoires was calculated by dividing the number of shared unique clonotypes by the size of the smaller repertoire. Richness of each repertoire was evaluated using RTK rarefaction, the Chao1 estimator, and Recon v2.1 estimates of unobserved clonotypes. TCRdb took this table from immuneACCESS and kept in-frame rearrangements with V and J called. Such tables lack part of the clones; where checked against another copy, unresolved V genes explain under half of the gap, and the rest is unexplained. V and J calls plus clone size are reproduced from that table; the DNA served to infer D and trimming. This sample gives about 480,000 clones in total; 60% to 80% of them show up just once. About 12% of the sample lies in the top ten.

The data were taken from a study of shared clonotypes between healthy human individuals (dated by TCRdb to the early 2020s). Regarding the complete study: A couple of women and a few men aged 18 to 49 years were included in the cohort. To estimate repertoire size and how much clonotypes are shared between individuals, the study performed deep sequencing of blood TCR repertoires from a handful of healthy adults. To increase sequencing depth and limit assay-specific biases, different laboratories used diverse techniques to prepare libraries and sequence TCR repertoires. Per donor, leukapheresis produced somewhere between about 0.94 and 10 billion PBMCs. Points the paper makes about the study in general: Pairwise subsampling indicated that sequencing depth was expected to affect the degree of clonotype sharing among donors. Because the study included a small number of donors, the genetic and exposure-history diversity represented was limited. Sampling was restricted to blood, and TCR repertoires in tissues likely differ from the TCR repertoires found in blood.

The donors were healthy, HIV-negative adults who had no recently reported acute infections or vaccinations. All donors were Caucasian adults living in Nashville, Tennessee, USA. For unsorted samples, approximately 81 million PBMCs were counted, and genomic DNA was extracted using the QIAamp DNA Blood Mini kit. After blood collection by leukapheresis, PBMCs were isolated using Ficoll-Histopaque density gradient centrifugation and then cryopreserved in the vapor phase of liquid nitrogen. A distance of 12 bases separates the germline ends of V and J, which lose 6 bases and 1 base respectively. CDR1 KGHSH and CDR2 LQKENI were looked up in the germline V gene. The CDR3 goes from the cysteine to the phenylalanine over 15 residues. CDR3 DNA only is kept here, 45 bases in frame from base 1.

Sequences were obtained from PBMCs. The TCR sequence derives from a woman aged 40 to 50 in good health. Some clones in this sample may be carry-over from other donors' samples. The receptor chain draws on TRBV18 and TRBJ1-4, and TRBD1 may be the D gene, going by 5 matching bases. For the CDR3, the sequence is CASSPNTGTNEKLFF. Here is the DNA: TGTGCCAGCTCGCCGAATACAGGAACTAATGAAAAACTGTTTTTT. With the rest looked up from the reference TRBV18 and TRBJ1-4 genes rather than sequenced, the full variable domain is NAGVMQNPRHLVRRRGQEARLRCSPMKGHSHVYWYRQLPEEGLKFMVYLQKENIIDESGMPKERFSAEFPKEGPSILRIQQVVRGDSAAYFCASSPNTGTNEKLFFGSGTQLSVL.